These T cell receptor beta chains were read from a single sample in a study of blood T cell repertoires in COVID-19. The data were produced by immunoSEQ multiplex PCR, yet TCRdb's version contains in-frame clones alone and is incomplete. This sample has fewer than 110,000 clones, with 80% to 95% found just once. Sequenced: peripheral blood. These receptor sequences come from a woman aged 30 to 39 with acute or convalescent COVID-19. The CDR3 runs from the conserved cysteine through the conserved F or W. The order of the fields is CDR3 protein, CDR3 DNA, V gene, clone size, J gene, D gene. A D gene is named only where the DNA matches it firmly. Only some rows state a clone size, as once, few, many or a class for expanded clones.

cdr3_aa: CASSQGQGGTEAFF; cdr3_nt: TGTGCCAGCAGCCAGGGACAGGGGGGCACTGAAGCTTTCTTT; v_call: TRBV11-3; clone_size: .; j_call: TRBJ1-1; d_call: TRBD1
cdr3_aa: CASSGRSSGRDHYGYTF; cdr3_nt: TGTGCCAGCAGTGGGCGAAGTTCGGGGAGAGATCACTATGGCTACACCTTC; v_call: TRBV7-9; clone_size: .; j_call: TRBJ1-2; d_call: .
cdr3_aa: CAIPGEQYF; cdr3_nt: TGTGCCATTCCGGGGGAGCAGTACTTC; v_call: TRBV10-3; clone_size: .; j_call: TRBJ2-7; d_call: .
cdr3_aa: CASRIGTSGETYEQYF; cdr3_nt: TGTGCCAGCAGGATCGGGACTAGCGGGGAGACGTACGAGCAGTACTTC; v_call: TRBV7-8; clone_size: .; j_call: TRBJ2-7; d_call: TRBD2
cdr3_aa: CASRDRGRGASEQFF; cdr3_nt: TGCGCCAGCAGGGACAGGGGGCGAGGGGCGTCCGAGCAGTTCTTC; v_call: TRBV10-1; clone_size: .; j_call: TRBJ2-1; d_call: TRBD1
cdr3_aa: CASSEDTSPYEQYF; cdr3_nt: TGTGCCAGCAGTGAGGACACGTCCCCCTACGAGCAGTACTTC; v_call: TRBV27; clone_size: once; j_call: TRBJ2-7; d_call: .
cdr3_aa: CASSRGQGLATVGYTF; cdr3_nt: TGTGCCAGCAGCAGAGGACAGGGGCTGGCTACTGTTGGCTACACCTTC; v_call: TRBV7-9; clone_size: .; j_call: TRBJ1-2; d_call: TRBD1
cdr3_aa: CASSQVWTSGSSGSYNEQFF; cdr3_nt: TGCGCCAGCAGCCAGGTTTGGACTAGCGGGAGCTCAGGATCCTACAATGAGCAGTTCTTC; v_call: TRBV4-3; clone_size: .; j_call: TRBJ2-1; d_call: TRBD2
cdr3_aa: CASSKGQGYNSPLHF; cdr3_nt: TGTGCCAGCAGCAAAGGTCAGGGTTATAATTCACCCCTCCACTTT; v_call: TRBV21-1; clone_size: .; j_call: TRBJ1-6; d_call: .
cdr3_aa: CATRGEDHNQPQHF; cdr3_nt: TGTGCCACCCGCGGGGAAGATCACAATCAGCCCCAGCATTTT; v_call: TRBV10-3; clone_size: .; j_call: TRBJ1-5; d_call: .
cdr3_aa: CASSYYRGLEQYF; cdr3_nt: TGTGCCAGCAGCTACTACAGGGGCCTGGAGCAGTACTTC; v_call: TRBV11-1; clone_size: .; j_call: TRBJ2-7; d_call: TRBD1
cdr3_aa: CASSEGQGYSYNSPLHF; cdr3_nt: TGTGCCAGCAGCGAAGGACAGGGCTACTCCTATAATTCACCCCTCCACTTT; v_call: TRBV4-2; clone_size: .; j_call: TRBJ1-6; d_call: TRBD1
cdr3_aa: CASRIDRVETGELFF; cdr3_nt: TGTGCCAGCAGAATAGACAGGGTGGAGACCGGGGAGCTGTTTTTT; v_call: TRBV7-2; clone_size: .; j_call: TRBJ2-2; d_call: TRBD1
cdr3_aa: CASSLWIRGHNQPQHF; cdr3_nt: TGTGCCAGCAGTTTATGGATCAGGGGGCACAATCAGCCCCAGCATTTT; v_call: TRBV28; clone_size: .; j_call: TRBJ1-5; d_call: TRBD1
cdr3_aa: CASSLRDRDSSPLHF; cdr3_nt: TGTGCCAGCAGTCTACGGGACAGGGATTCATCACCCCTCCACTTT; v_call: TRBV28; clone_size: .; j_call: TRBJ1-6; d_call: TRBD1
cdr3_aa: CAISEFGDTQYF; cdr3_nt: TGTGCCATCAGTGAGTTCGGAGATACGCAGTATTTT; v_call: TRBV10-3; clone_size: .; j_call: TRBJ2-3; d_call: .
cdr3_aa: CASSTQGTTTDTQYF; cdr3_nt: TGTGCCAGCAGTACACAGGGGACGACTACAGATACGCAGTATTTT; v_call: TRBV27; clone_size: .; j_call: TRBJ2-3; d_call: TRBD1
cdr3_aa: CASSLKTGVGGQFF; cdr3_nt: TGTGCCAGCAGCTTAAAGACCGGGGTTGGTGGGCAGTTCTTC; v_call: TRBV11-3; clone_size: .; j_call: TRBJ2-1; d_call: .
cdr3_aa: CASSQADSNSPLHF; cdr3_nt: TGTGCCAGCAGCCAAGCGGACAGTAATTCACCCCTCCACTTT; v_call: TRBV4-2; clone_size: .; j_call: TRBJ1-6; d_call: .
cdr3_aa: CASSLAGTGYYEQYF; cdr3_nt: TGTGCCAGCAGCTTGGCCGGGACAGGTTACTACGAGCAGTACTTC; v_call: TRBV7-8; clone_size: .; j_call: TRBJ2-7; d_call: TRBD1
cdr3_aa: CASSNAFETGTYEQYF; cdr3_nt: TGTGCCAGCAGCAACGCTTTCGAGACAGGTACCTACGAGCAGTACTTC; v_call: TRBV7-9; clone_size: .; j_call: TRBJ2-7; d_call: .
cdr3_aa: CASSNPPDRVTYEQYF; cdr3_nt: TGTGCCAGCAGCAACCCTCCAGACAGGGTAACCTACGAGCAGTACTTC; v_call: TRBV11-2; clone_size: .; j_call: TRBJ2-7; d_call: TRBD1
cdr3_aa: CAISEDRGRGSYEQYF; cdr3_nt: TGTGCCATCAGTGAGGATAGGGGGAGGGGGTCCTACGAGCAGTACTTC; v_call: TRBV10-3; clone_size: .; j_call: TRBJ2-7; d_call: .
cdr3_aa: CASSRDRGLGNTIYF; cdr3_nt: TGTGCCAGCAGCAGAGACAGGGGGCTGGGAAACACCATATATTTT; v_call: TRBV27; clone_size: .; j_call: TRBJ1-3; d_call: TRBD1
cdr3_aa: CASSLLGLADYNEQFF; cdr3_nt: TGTGCCAGCAGCTTACTCGGGCTAGCGGATTACAATGAGCAGTTCTTC; v_call: TRBV13; clone_size: .; j_call: TRBJ2-1; d_call: TRBD2